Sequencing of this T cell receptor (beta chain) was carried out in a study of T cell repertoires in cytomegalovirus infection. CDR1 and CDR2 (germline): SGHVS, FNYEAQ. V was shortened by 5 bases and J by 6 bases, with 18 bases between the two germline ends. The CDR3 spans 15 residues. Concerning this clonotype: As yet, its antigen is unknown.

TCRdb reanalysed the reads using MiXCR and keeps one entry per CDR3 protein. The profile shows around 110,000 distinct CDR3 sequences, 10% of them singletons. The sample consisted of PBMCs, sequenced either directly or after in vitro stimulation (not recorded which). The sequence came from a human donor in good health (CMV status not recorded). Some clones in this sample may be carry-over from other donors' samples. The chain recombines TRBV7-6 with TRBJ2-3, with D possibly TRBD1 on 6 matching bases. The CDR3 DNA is TGTGCCAGCAGCATACTTACAGGGTCGGGCGATACGCAGTATTTT. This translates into CASSILTGSGDTQYF.